This T cell receptor (beta chain) was observed in a study of CXCR3-negative and CXCR3-positive naive CD8 T cells. The CDR3 loop spans 17 amino acids. Per germline, CDR1 SEHNR and CDR2 FQNEAQ (reference sequence). Study-wide results and limits: For naive cells, CXCR3-negative and CXCR3-positive subsets had similar TRBV-TRBJ usage; for memory cells, usage differed. Hydrophobicity of TRB CDR3s was greater in CXCR3-positive naive cells than in CXCR3-negative naive cells.

A word on this clonotype: The antigen is undetermined.

Sorts that each held 250,000 to 300,000 cells were run in triplicate for every CD8+ T cell subset. Naive cells were sorted as CD45RO-, CCR7+, CD27+ and CD95-. All TRB cDNA libraries came from 5' RACE performed with UMI labels. TCRdb reprocessed the 5' RACE reads, keeping one entry per CDR3 protein, no DNA. The sample totals some 150,000 distinct CDR3 sequences. The origin of this receptor is a human donor in good health. Some clones in this sample may be carry-over from other donors' samples. The chain links TRBV7-9 to TRBJ2-1. The sequenced material came from naive CXCR3+ CD8+ T cells from blood. As to subset: CD45RO-CCR7+CD27+CD95- naive CD8+ T cells expressing CXCR3 (TNR3+). CDR3 loop: CASSLAPVGRSYNEQFF.